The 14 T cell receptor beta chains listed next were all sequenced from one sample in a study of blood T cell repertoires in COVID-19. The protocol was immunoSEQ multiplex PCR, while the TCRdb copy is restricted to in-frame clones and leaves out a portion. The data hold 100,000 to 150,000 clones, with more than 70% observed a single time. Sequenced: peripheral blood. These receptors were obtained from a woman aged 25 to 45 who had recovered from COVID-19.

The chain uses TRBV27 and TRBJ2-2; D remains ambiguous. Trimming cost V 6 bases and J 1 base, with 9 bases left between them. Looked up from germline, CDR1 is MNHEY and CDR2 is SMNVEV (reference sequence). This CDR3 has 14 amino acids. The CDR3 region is CASRWQLNTGELFF. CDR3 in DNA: TGTGCCAGCAGGTGGCAGTTGAACACCGGGGAGCTGTTTTTT.

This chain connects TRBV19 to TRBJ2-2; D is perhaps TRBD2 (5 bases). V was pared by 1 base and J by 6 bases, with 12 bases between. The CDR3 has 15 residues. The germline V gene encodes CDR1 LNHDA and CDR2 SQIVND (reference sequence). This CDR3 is CASSIAGSTSGELFF. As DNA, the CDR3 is TGTGCCAGTAGTATAGCGGGAAGTACATCCGGGGAGCTGTTTTTT.

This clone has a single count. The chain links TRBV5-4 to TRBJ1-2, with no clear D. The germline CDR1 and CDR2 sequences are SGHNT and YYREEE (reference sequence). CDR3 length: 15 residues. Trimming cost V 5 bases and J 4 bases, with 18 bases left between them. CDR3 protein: CASSMYRGGSYGYTF. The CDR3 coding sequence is TGTGCCAGCAGTATGTATCGCGGCGGCAGCTATGGCTACACCTTC.

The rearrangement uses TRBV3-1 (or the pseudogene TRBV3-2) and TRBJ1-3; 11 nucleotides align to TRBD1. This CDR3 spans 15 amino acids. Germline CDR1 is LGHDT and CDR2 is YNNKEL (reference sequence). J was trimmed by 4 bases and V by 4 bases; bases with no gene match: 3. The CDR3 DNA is TGTGCCAGCAGCCGGGGACAGGGGGGCGGAAACACCATATATTTT. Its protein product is CASSRGQGGGNTIYF.

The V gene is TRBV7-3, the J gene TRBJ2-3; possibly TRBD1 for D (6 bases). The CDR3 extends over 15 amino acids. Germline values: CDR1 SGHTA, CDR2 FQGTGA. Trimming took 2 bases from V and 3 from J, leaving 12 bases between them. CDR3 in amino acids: CASSLLPGVTDTQYF. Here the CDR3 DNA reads TGTGCCAGCAGCTTATTGCCAGGGGTAACAGATACGCAGTATTTT.

The CDR3 DNA reads as TGTGCCAGCAGGGAACCAGGGGGCCACTATGGCTACACCTTC. This gives the protein CASREPGGHYGYTF. V and J are TRBV5-6 and TRBJ1-2, with 8 nucleotides matching TRBD1. This CDR3 contains 14 residues. Looked up from germline, CDR1 is SGHDT and CDR2 is YYEEEE. The trim removed 5 bases at V and 3 bases at J, leaving 6 bases unmatched.

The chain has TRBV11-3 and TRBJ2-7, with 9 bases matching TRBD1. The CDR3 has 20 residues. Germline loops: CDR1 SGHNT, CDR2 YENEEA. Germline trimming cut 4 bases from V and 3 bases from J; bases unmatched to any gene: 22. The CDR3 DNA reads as TGTGCCAGCAGCTCACTCTCCGGGACAGGGTTATTATGGGGTGACTACGAGCAGTACTTC. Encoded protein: CASSSLSGTGLLWGDYEQYF.

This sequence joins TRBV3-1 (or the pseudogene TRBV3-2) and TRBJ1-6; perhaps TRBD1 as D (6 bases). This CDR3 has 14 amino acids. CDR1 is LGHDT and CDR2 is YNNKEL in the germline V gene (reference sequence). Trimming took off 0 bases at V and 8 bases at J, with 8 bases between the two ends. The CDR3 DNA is TGTGCCAGCAGCCAAGAAAGGGGGTATTCACCCCTCCACTTT. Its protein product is CASSQERGYSPLHF.

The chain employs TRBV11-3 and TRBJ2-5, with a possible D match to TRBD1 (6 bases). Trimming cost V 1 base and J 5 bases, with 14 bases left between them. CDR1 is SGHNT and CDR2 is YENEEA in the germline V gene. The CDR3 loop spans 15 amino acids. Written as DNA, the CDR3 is TGTGCCAGCAGCTTAGCAGGGGTGCCGGAGGAGACCCAGTACTTC. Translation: CASSLAGVPEETQYF. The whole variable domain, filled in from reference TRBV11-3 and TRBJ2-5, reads EAGVVQSPRYKIIEKKQPVAFWCNPISGHNTLYWYLQNLGQGPELLIRYENEEAVDDSQLPKDRFSAERLKGVDSTLKIQPAELGDSAVYLCASSLAGVPEETQYFGPGTRLLVL.

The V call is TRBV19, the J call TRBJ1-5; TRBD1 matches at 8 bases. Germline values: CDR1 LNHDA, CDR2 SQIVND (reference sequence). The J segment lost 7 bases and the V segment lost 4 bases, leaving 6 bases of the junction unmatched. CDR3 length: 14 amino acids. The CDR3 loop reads CASSTRQGRQPQHF. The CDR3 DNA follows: TGTGCCAGTAGTACGCGACAGGGGAGGCAGCCCCAGCATTTT.

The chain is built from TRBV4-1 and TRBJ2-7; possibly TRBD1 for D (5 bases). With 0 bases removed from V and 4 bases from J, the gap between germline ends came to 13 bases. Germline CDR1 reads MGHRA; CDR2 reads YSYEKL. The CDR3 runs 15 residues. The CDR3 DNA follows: TGCGCCAGCAGCCAAGACAGGGCCGGCCTTTACGAGCAGTACTTC. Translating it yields CASSQDRAGLYEQYF.

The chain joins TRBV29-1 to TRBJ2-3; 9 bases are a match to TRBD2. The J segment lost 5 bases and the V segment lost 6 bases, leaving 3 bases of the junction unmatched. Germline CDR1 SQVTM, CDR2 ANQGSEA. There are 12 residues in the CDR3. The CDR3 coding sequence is TGCAGCGTCCCGCGGGGGGGAGATACGCAGTATTTT. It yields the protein CSVPRGGDTQYF.

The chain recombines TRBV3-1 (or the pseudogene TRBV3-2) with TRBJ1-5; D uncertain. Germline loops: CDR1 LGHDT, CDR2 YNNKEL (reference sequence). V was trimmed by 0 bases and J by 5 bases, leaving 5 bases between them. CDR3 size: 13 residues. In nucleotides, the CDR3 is TGTGCCAGCAGCCAAGATCTCTATCAGCCCCAGCATTTT. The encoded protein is CASSQDLYQPQHF.

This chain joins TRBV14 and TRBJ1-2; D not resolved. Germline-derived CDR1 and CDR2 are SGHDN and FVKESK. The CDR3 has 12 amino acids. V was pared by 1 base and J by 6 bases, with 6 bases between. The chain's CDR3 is CASSQVQDGYTF. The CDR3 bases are TGTGCCAGCAGCCAAGTTCAGGATGGCTACACCTTC.